This TCR beta chain was captured by sequencing in a study of blood T cell repertoires in COVID-19. As for the study in general: The analysed material was cDNA or gDNA that came from T cells, B-cell-depleted T cells, or PBMCs.

V was cut by 1 base and J by 7 bases, with 23 bases left in between. This CDR3 spans 18 amino acids. The germline V gene has CDR1 LGHDT and CDR2 YNNKEL (reference sequence). Study processing details: Amplified reference gene primers provided the basis for estimating nucleated cell counts. TCRdb's table, derived via immunoSEQ multiplex PCR, lists solely in-frame clones and lacks some. V and J calls and clone size come straight from that table; D and trimming were deduced from the DNA. The table lists roughly 60,000 clones, roughly 86% of them singletons. This clone was picked up a small number of times.

The chain has TRBV3-1 (or the pseudogene TRBV3-2) and TRBJ2-1; maybe TRBD1 (8 bases). This receptor was taken from a man in his 60s with active COVID-19. Input material: peripheral blood. The CDR3 coding sequence is TGTGCCAGCAGCCAAGCCCTACAGGGGGGGACTATTATGAATGAGCAGTTCTTC. It specifies CASSQALQGGTIMNEQFF.